A selection of T cell receptor beta chains follows, all from one sample in a study of cytomegalovirus exposure and HLA in healthy donors. This table comes from immunoSEQ multiplex PCR, and its TCRdb copy is limited to in-frame clones, with some not included. The sample yields about 130,000 clones, over 65% seen once. The sample was PBMCs. These receptors all come from a man aged 18 to 30 in good health and CMV-seropositive. Each CDR3 is given without its conserved first and last residue. Some rows mark clone size as missing; the rest say once, few, many or name a class of expanded clone.

CDR3 protein	J gene	V gene	clone size
ASSLTGPYYEQY	TRBJ2-7	TRBV7-9	NA
ASSQEQGNNEKLF	TRBJ1-4	TRBV14	NA
ASSLQHQGAEAF	TRBJ1-1	TRBV27	NA
ASSSNRGNQPQH	TRBJ1-5	TRBV28	NA
ASRDSLNYEQY	TRBJ2-7	TRBV6-5	NA
ASRGIQETQY	TRBJ2-5	TRBV18	NA
AWSPLMTESSGYT	TRBJ1-2	TRBV30	few
ASSELLAVSYEQY	TRBJ2-7	TRBV2	NA
ASSANPQGIRGYT	TRBJ1-2	TRBV2	NA
ASRPMREGGEKLF	TRBJ1-4	TRBV19	NA
ASSLFAGTGELF	TRBJ2-2	TRBV5-5	NA
ASKIGGGPLPDTQY	TRBJ2-3	TRBV27	NA
ASSYGTATEAF	TRBJ1-1	TRBV6-5	NA
ASSQVASALAETQY	TRBJ2-5	TRBV4-2	NA
ASSPELYTGELF	TRBJ2-2	TRBV6-1	NA